These T cell receptor beta chains were read from a single sample in a study of PD-1 blockade in classical Hodgkin lymphoma. TCRdb keeps only in-frame clones here, not all; method: immunoSEQ multiplex PCR. The sample consists of 20,000 to 30,000 clones, 69% of them appearing once. This specimen was peripheral blood mononuclear cells (PBMCs), taken at baseline. Receptor source: a human donor with classical Hodgkin lymphoma. Each CDR3 is given with its conserved first and last residue. The D gene is left open where the match is weak. Clone size is given for some rows only: seen once, a few or many times, or a class if the clone is expanded.

v_call	j_call	clone_size	d_call	cdr3_length	cdr3_nt	cdr3_aa
TRBV5-1	TRBJ1-1	-	-	16	TGCGCCAGCAGCTTGGCCGTGTCGGGTAAAGGGACTGAAGCTTTCTTT	CASSLAVSGKGTEAFF
TRBV7-2	TRBJ2-7	-	-	13	TGTGCCAGCAGCCTAGGGGGTTTCTACGAGCAGTACTTC	CASSLGGFYEQYF
TRBV11-2	TRBJ2-7	-	-	14	TGTGCCAGCAGCTTAGGACCCTACTCCTACGAGCAGTACTTC	CASSLGPYSYEQYF
TRBV29-1	TRBJ2-7	few	TRBD1	13	TGCAGCGTTGGGGACAGGGGTATCCACGAGCAGTACTTC	CSVGDRGIHEQYF
TRBV27	TRBJ1-1	few	-	14	TGTGCCAGCAGTTCTTTCGGACGGAACACTGAAGCTTTCTTT	CASSSFGRNTEAFF
TRBV11-2	TRBJ2-7	-	-	15	TGTGCCAGCAGCTTACAGGGGCCCCGGAATTACGAGCAGTACTTC	CASSLQGPRNYEQYF
TRBV7-6	TRBJ1-5	-	-	15	TGTGCCAGCAGCTTAGTGGACGGACCCAATCAGCCCCAGCATTTT	CASSLVDGPNQPQHF
TRBV7-2	TRBJ2-5	-	-	14	TGTGCCAGCAGCCCCCGGGTTGGCCCCAAATTTGAGTACTTC	CASSPRVGPKFEYF
TRBV7-9	TRBJ2-7	-	-	12	TGTGCCAGCAGCTTAGACATCTACGAGCAGTACTTC	CASSLDIYEQYF
TRBV2	TRBJ1-4	few	TRBD1	16	TGTGCCAGCAGTATCAGAGAGACAGGGCTTGATGAAAAACTGTTTTTT	CASSIRETGLDEKLFF
TRBV11-2	TRBJ2-7	few	TRBD2	17	TGTGCCAGCAGCTTTCCACTTAGCGGGGGGAGCTCCTACGAGCAGTACTTC	CASSFPLSGGSSYEQYF
TRBV9	TRBJ2-7	-	-	14	TGTGCCAGCAGCGTAGGTCCGGGACACTACGAGCAGTACTTC	CASSVGPGHYEQYF
TRBV27	TRBJ2-3	few	TRBD2	16	TGTGCCAGCAGTAATGGACTAGCGGGGATCACAGATACGCAGTATTTT	CASSNGLAGITDTQYF
TRBV6-5	TRBJ2-1	-	-	11	TGTGCCAGCCATAACAGGGATGGGCAGTTCTTC	CASHNRDGQFF
TRBV7-6	TRBJ2-7	-	TRBD1	14	TGTGCCAGCAGCTTAGGAGCCAGGGGGACCGAGCAGTACTTC	CASSLGARGTEQYF
TRBV18	TRBJ2-2	-	-	17	TGTGCCAGCTCACCTACCTACAGGGACTTAAACACCGGGGAGCTGTTTTTT	CASSPTYRDLNTGELFF
TRBV7-3	TRBJ1-5	-	-	14	TGTGCCAGCAGCCTAGGGAAGGGTAATCAGCCCCAGCATTTT	CASSLGKGNQPQHF
TRBV2	TRBJ2-7	-	-	14	TGTGCCAGCAGTGAGGGCGGGGATTTCTACGAGCAGTACTTC	CASSEGGDFYEQYF
TRBV9	TRBJ2-7	once	-	14	TGTGCCAGCAGCTCAGGGGGGACCCCCTACGAGCAGTACTTC	CASSSGGTPYEQYF
TRBV6-5	TRBJ1-5	-	TRBD1	15	TGTGCCAGCAGTCGCGACAGGGGACCCAATCAGCCCCAGCATTTT	CASSRDRGPNQPQHF
TRBV29-1	TRBJ2-7	-	TRBD2	19	TGCAGCGTCCGACTGGGGGGGGGACTAGCGGCCCCCTTGACCTACGAGCAGTACTTC	CSVRLGGGLAAPLTYEQYF
TRBV15	TRBJ2-1	few	TRBD1	18	TGTGCCACCAGCGGCTTGGGACAGGACCACGGGGCCTACAATGAGCAGTTCTTC	CATSGLGQDHGAYNEQFF